Each of the 9 T cell receptor beta chains below was sequenced from the same sample in a study of blood T cell repertoires in COVID-19. Repertoires were generated with immunoSEQ multiplex PCR, while TCRdb's copy carries only in-frame clones and drops some. The sample holds some 120,000 clones, roughly nine tenths seen once. The sequencing input was peripheral blood. The receptors come from a man in his sixties with COVID-19, enrolled during active disease.

The chain is built from TRBV28 and TRBJ1-1; 7 nucleotides match TRBD1. This CDR3 has 12 residues. Germline V lookup: CDR1 MDHEN, CDR2 SYDVKM. V was clipped by 6 bases and J by 4 bases; unmatched bases: 2. CDR3 DNA: TGTGCCAGCAGCCGACAGGGCACTGAAGCTTTCTTT. Translating gives CASSRQGTEAFF. The variable domain in full, with the rest retrieved from reference TRBV28 and TRBJ1-1, is DVKVTQSSRYLVKRTGEKVFLECVQDMDHENMFWYRQDPGLGLRLIYFSYDVKMKEKGDIPEGYSVSREKKERFSLILESASTNQTSMYLCASSRQGTEAFFGQGTRLTVV.

This clone turned up a few times. The chain links TRBV7-9 to TRBJ2-1; 10 bases agree with TRBD2. Germline V gene data show CDR1 as SEHNR and CDR2 as FQNEAQ (reference sequence). The CDR3 covers 16 residues. J gave up 12 bases and V 3 bases, and 14 bases lay outside the gene matches. The CDR3 loop reads CASSLAEVAGGIWQFF. As DNA, the CDR3 is TGTGCCAGCAGCTTGGCCGAGGTAGCGGGAGGTATTTGGCAGTTCTTC.

J is TRBJ2-7 and V is TRBV30; TRBD1 aligns across 8 bases. The CDR3 totals 17 residues. V dropped 5 bases and J dropped 0; count of bases not matched to a gene: 15. Germline CDR1 reads GTSNPN; CDR2 reads SVGIG (reference sequence). This chain's CDR3 is CAWLYSPRGPGSYEQYF. The CDR3 nucleotides are TGTGCCTGGCTCTACTCCCCCAGGGGGCCCGGCTCCTACGAGCAGTACTTC.

The chain is built from TRBV7-2 and TRBJ2-1, with 9 bases fitting TRBD2. Looked up from germline, CDR1 is SGHTA and CDR2 is FQGNSA. This CDR3 contains 15 residues. V gave up 6 bases and J gave up 5 bases; unmatched junction bases: 8. CDR3 nucleotide sequence: TGTGCCAGCAGGATTGGGAGCGGGAGGAACAATGAGCAGTTCTTC. Protein product: CASRIGSGRNNEQFF. Full variable domain (missing parts from reference TRBV7-2 and TRBJ2-1): GAGVSQSPSNKVTEKGKDVELRCDPISGHTALYWYRQSLGQGLEFLIYFQGNSAPDKSGLPSDRFSAERTGGSVSTLTIQRTQQEDSAVYLCASRIGSGRNNEQFFGPGTRLTVL.

A single count supports this clone. This rearrangement joins TRBV5-1 to TRBJ1-2; D is possibly TRBD1 (6 bases). CDR1 and CDR2 from the germline V gene are SGHRS and YFSETQ. The CDR3 contains 14 residues. V was pared by 0 bases and J by 8 bases, with 14 bases between. CDR3 in amino acids: CASSLGQAMQGYTF. In DNA form, the CDR3 reads TGCGCCAGCAGCTTGGGACAGGCAATGCAGGGCTACACCTTC.

This chain uses TRBV24-1 with TRBJ1-6; D is unresolved. Trimming left V 3 bases short and J 14 bases short, with 19 bases between. Germline CDR1 is KGHDR and CDR2 is SFDVKD. This CDR3 comprises 15 residues. CDR3 DNA: TGTGCCACCAGTGATCCTCGTGACACCCTCGATTCCCTCCACTTT. This codes for CATSDPRDTLDSLHF.

The V call is TRBV25-1, the J call TRBJ1-3; the D gene is possibly TRBD1 (5 bases). The CDR3 has 16 amino acids. Germline CDR1 and CDR2: MGHDK and SYGVNS. Trimming stripped 4 bases from V and 0 bases from J, with 13 bases between. CDR3 sequence reads: CASSVGGGSSGNTIYF. CDR3 in DNA: TGTGCCAGCAGTGTCGGGGGAGGGAGCTCTGGAAACACCATATATTTT.

Regarding this clone: The junction and the germline gene differ at one end; a read error may be behind it. The rearrangement links TRBV6-2 or TRBV6-3 to TRBJ1-3, with D uncertain. CDR1 is MNHEY, CDR2 SVGEGT, per germline. The CDR3 is 12 residues long. The chain's CDR3 is CASSYPDAGLHF. The CDR3 coding sequence is TGTGCCAGCAGTTATCCAGACGCGGGATTGCATTTT.

The J gene is TRBJ1-4, the V gene TRBV30; perhaps TRBD1 as D (6 bases). Trimming took off 3 bases at V and 4 bases at J, with 12 bases between the two ends. This CDR3 has 14 amino acids. CDR1 and CDR2 from the germline V gene are GTSNPN and SVGIG (reference sequence). The CDR3 nucleotides read TGTGCCTGGAGAGTCAGGACAGATAATGAAAAACTGTTTTTT. Amino acids: CAWRVRTDNEKLFF.